This T cell receptor beta chain was retrieved from a study of shared clonotypes between healthy human individuals. Study as a whole: There were three CD4 naive, three CD4 memory, two CD8 naive and one CD8 memory plates per donor.

When replicate PCRs were run on sorted subsets, they used 200 ng DNA, some 29,000 T cell genomes. Method: immunoSEQ multiplex PCR; TCRdb's copy keeps in-frame clones and lacks some. This table holds around 1.1 million clones, approximately 80% found once. There are 15 residues in the CDR3. Germline loops: CDR1 ENHRY, CDR2 SYGVKD. Trimming shortened V by 6 bases and J by 8 bases, and 20 bases separated the two germline ends. The sequence derives from a man younger than 30 in good health. Some clones in this sample may be carry-over from other donors' samples. The rearrangement uses TRBV10-3 and TRBJ2-1, with D unclear. The material sequenced was memory CD4+ T cells from PBMCs. Subset specified: CD45RA-negative fraction. DNA for the CDR3: TGTGCCATCAGGTCCTCCGGGCAACGAGGCTATGAGCAGTTCTTC. Amino acid sequence: CAIRSSGQRGYEQFF.